This TCR beta chain comes out of a study of cytomegalovirus exposure and HLA in healthy donors. The CDR3 runs to 14 residues. Germline-derived CDR1 and CDR2 are SGHNT and YYREEE (reference sequence). Trimming removed 4 bases at V and 4 bases at J, with 14 bases between. As for this clone: What it recognizes is unknown.

With 60 Vbeta and 13 Jbeta primers, the PCR was carried out. The method was immunoSEQ multiplex PCR; TCRdb's version includes in-frame clones alone and lacks a portion of them. The table records under 80,000 clones, around three quarters of them present only once. Study-level results: Approximately 17,000 TCR beta sequences were associated with HLA alleles at 0.05 false discovery rate in a later analysis. Altogether, 160 or so TCR beta chains were recorded as cytomegalovirus-associated.

The clonotype comes from a woman aged 40-49 years in good health and CMV-seronegative. The sample was PBMCs. V gene TRBV5-4 combines with J gene TRBJ1-2, with D perhaps matching TRBD1 (6 bases). The CDR3 reads CASSTPDSRYGYTF. DNA of the CDR3: TGTGCCAGCAGCACGCCGGACAGCCGCTATGGCTACACCTTC. The complete variable domain, with remaining parts taken from reference TRBV5-4 and TRBJ1-2, reads ETGVTQSPTHLIKTRGQQVTLRCSSQSGHNTVSWYQQALGQGPQFIFQYYREEENGRGNFPPRFSGLQFPNYSSELNVNALELDDSALYLCASSTPDSRYGYTFGSGTRLTVV.